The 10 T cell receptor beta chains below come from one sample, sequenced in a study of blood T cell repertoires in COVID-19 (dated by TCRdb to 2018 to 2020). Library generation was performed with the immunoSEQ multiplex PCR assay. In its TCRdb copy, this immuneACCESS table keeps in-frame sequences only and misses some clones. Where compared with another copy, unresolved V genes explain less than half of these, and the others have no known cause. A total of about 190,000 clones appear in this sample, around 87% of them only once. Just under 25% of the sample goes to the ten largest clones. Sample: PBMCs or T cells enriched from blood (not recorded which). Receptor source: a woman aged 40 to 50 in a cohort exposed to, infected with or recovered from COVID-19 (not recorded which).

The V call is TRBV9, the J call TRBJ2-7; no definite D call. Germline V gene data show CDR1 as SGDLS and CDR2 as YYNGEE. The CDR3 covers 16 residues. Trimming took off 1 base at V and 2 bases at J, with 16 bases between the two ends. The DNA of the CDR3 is TGTGCCAGCAGCGTATCCCACAAGTCAAAAACCTACGAGCAGTACTTC. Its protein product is CASSVSHKSKTYEQYF.

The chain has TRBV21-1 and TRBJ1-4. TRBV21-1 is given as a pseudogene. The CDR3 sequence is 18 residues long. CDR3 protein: CASSIGLGLPDPNEKLFF. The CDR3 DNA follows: TGTGCCAGCAGCATTGGTCTAGGATTACCTGACCCGAATGAAAAACTGTTTTTT.

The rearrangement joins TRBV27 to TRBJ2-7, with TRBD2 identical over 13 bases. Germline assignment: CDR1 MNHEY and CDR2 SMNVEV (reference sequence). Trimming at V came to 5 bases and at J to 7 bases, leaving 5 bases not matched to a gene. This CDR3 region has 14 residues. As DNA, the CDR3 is TGTGCCAGCAGTCCTACTAGCGGGGGGGCGGAGCAGTACTTC. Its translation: CASSPTSGGAEQYF.

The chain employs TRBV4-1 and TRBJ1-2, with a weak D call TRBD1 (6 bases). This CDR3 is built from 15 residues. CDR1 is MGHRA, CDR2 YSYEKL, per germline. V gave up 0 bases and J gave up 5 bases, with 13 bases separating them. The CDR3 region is CASSQDRGTTYGYTF. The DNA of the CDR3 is TGCGCCAGCAGCCAAGATAGGGGGACAACATATGGCTACACCTTC.

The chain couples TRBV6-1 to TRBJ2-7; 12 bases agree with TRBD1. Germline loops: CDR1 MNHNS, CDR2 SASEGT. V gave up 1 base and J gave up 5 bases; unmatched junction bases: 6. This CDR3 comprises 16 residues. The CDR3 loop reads CASSEDHGTGGHEQYF. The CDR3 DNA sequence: TGTGCCAGCAGTGAAGATCATGGGACAGGGGGCCACGAGCAGTACTTC.

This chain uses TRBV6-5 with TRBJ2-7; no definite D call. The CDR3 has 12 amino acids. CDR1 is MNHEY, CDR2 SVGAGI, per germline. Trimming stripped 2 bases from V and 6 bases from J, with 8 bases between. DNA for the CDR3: TGTGCCAGCAGTTACGGCAAAACCGAGCAGTACTTC. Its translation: CASSYGKTEQYF.

The CDR3 spells CASRTGRNIQYF. The DNA of the CDR3 is TGTGCCAGCAGGACAGGGAGGAACATTCAGTACTTC. The chain combines TRBV27 with TRBJ2-4; TRBD1 might be the D (7 bases). Germline CDR1 reads MNHEY; CDR2 reads SMNVEV (reference sequence). V lost 6 bases and J lost 7, with 10 bases in between. This CDR3 spans 12 amino acids.

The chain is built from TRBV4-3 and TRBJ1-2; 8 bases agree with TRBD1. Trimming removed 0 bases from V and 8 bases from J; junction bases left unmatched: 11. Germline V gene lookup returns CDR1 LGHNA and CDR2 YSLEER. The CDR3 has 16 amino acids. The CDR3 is CASSQDRGPNLWGYTF. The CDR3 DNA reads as TGCGCCAGCAGCCAAGACAGGGGGCCTAACCTATGGGGCTACACCTTC.

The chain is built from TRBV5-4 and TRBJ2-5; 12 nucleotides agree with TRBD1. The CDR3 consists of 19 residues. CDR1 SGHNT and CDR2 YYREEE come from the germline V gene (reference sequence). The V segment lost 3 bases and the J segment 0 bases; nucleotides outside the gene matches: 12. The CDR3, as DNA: TGTGCCAGCAGCTCCTTAACCGGGACAGGGGGCTGGAACCAAGAGACCCAGTACTTC. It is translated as CASSSLTGTGGWNQETQYF.

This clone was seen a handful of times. The CDR3 DNA reads TGTGCCAGCAGCCCGGCTACAGGGTTGCGGACTGAAGCTTTCTTT. Translation gives CASSPATGLRTEAFF. This chain links TRBV7-8 with TRBJ1-1, with TRBD1 as a possible D gene (6 bases). V was clipped by 5 bases and J by 5 bases, with 18 bases between them. The CDR3 is made up of 15 amino acids. Germline CDR1 and CDR2: SGHVS and FQNEAQ.